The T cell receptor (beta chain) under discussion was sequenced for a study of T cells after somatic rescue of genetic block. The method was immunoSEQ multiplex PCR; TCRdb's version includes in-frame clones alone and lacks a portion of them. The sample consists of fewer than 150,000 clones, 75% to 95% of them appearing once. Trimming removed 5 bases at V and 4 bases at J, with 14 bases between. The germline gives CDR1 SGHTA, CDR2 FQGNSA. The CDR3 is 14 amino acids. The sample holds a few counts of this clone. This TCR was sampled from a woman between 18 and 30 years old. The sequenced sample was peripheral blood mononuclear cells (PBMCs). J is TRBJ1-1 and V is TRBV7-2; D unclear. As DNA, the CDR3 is TGTGCCAGCAGCAAAGAGTTTGGGGTCACTGAAGCTTTCTTT. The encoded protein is CASSKEFGVTEAFF.